This T cell receptor beta chain was sequenced during a study of CD8 T cells in Susac syndrome. Study-level points and caveats: The number of individuals included in the study's TCR sequencing and HLA analysis was acknowledged as relatively small.

Random hexamers were used to reverse transcribe roughly 0.45 to 1 ug of RNA. In TCRdb, the immunoSEQ multiplex PCR reads were re-called with MiXCR into one record per CDR3 protein. Of some 150,000 distinct CDR3 sequences listed, 85% to 95% were seen once; the top ten hold 0.16%. Note on this clonotype: Its antigen is not known.

Trimming pared 8 bases from V and 2 bases from J, leaving 7 bases between. This CDR3 comprises 11 residues. The germline V gene encodes CDR1 MNHNY and CDR2 SVGAGI (reference sequence). V usage is TRBV6-6 and J usage is TRBJ2-7; D uncertain. The TCR comes from a human donor with Susac syndrome. The sequenced material came from CD4+ T cells from PBMCs. The CDR3 DNA is TGTGCCAGCGCGCGCACCTACGAGCAGTACTTC. Its translation: CASARTYEQYF.